Listed below are T cell receptor beta chains from one sample, sequenced in a study of PD-L1 blockade in urothelial cancer. TCRdb keeps only in-frame clones here, not all; method: immunoSEQ multiplex PCR. The table has 30,000 to 40,000 clones, 75% to 85% seen once; the top ten hold 30%. The material sequenced was PBMCs, taken around atezolizumab (anti-PD-L1) treatment. The receptors stem from a man in his sixties with urothelial cancer. Both conserved end residues are part of each CDR3. Clone size is not always given. Where it is, it says once, few, many or a class for expanded clones.

size | V | length | CDR3
NA | TRBV5-1 | 16 | CASRTGQGGVNTEAFF
NA | TRBV5-8 | 14 | CASSPTGRNTEAFF
NA | TRBV19 | 13 | CASSMVGQETQYF
NA | TRBV7-8 | 19 | CASSVVGTSGRRRGSEQFF
many | TRBV5-1 | 15 | CASSLDAGDNSPLHF
NA | TRBV5-1 | 17 | CASSLGPTSGSVNEQFF
NA | TRBV25-1 | 15 | CASSDGGGSYNEQFF
few | TRBV23-1 | 15 | CASRGRRGRAYEQYF
NA | TRBV4-3 | 14 | CASSQDQGVGEAFF
NA | TRBV11-2 | 13 | CASSPGLNYGYTF
once | TRBV7-3 | 15 | CASSLRGANTDTQYF
NA | TRBV10-3 | 15 | CAISEEIGANTEAFF
NA | TRBV30 | 14 | CAWSHTDSYNEQFF
NA | TRBV10-1 | 14 | CASKSGSANTEAFF
NA | TRBV7-6 | 17 | CASSLVGTSVYTGELFF
NA | TRBV7-2 | 15 | CASSFGGTTNEKLFF
NA | TRBV7-9 | 16 | CASSRGTSGLYNEQFF
NA | TRBV29-1 | 16 | CSVEDPGTPMNTEAFF
few | TRBV11-1 | 15 | CASSLGGIRTDTQYF
few | TRBV5-1 | 14 | CASSRGTGNTEAFF
NA | TRBV6-1 | 14 | CASSEGVMRQPQHF
NA | TRBV18 | 20 | CASSPLSGTRFHPSTDTQYF
NA | TRBV5-5 | 15 | CASSPTGQGGSPLHF
NA | TRBV18 | 17 | CASSPRTGTGGTGELFF
NA | TRBV27 | 13 | CASSSMGTYGYTF
NA | TRBV5-8 | 12 | CASSVLLSPLHF
NA | TRBV2 | 13 | CASSPGQSSPLHF
NA | TRBV7-3 | 13 | CASSSTLLDTQYF
NA | TRBV5-4 | 17 | CASSQLAGGPKSNEQYF
once | TRBV19 | 13 | CASIGARNSEQYF
few | TRBV27 | 17 | CASSLSLRDRSNSPLHF
NA | TRBV21-1 | 16 | CASSKAFWGRTNEQFF
NA | TRBV27 | 14 | CASSFRESTDTQYF
NA | TRBV7-8 | 14 | CASSRTFSSYEQYF
NA | TRBV10-3 | 15 | CAISEAGSGANVLTF
NA | TRBV18 | 16 | CASSPRQGGDNSPLHF
NA | TRBV7-9 | 12 | CATGPTEETQYF
NA | TRBV30 | 15 | CAWSVFQVNTGELFF
NA | TRBV30 | 12 | CAWSVRGETQYF
NA | TRBV4-2 | 14 | CASSQRDDGSPQHF
NA | TRBV19 | 16 | CASRRTGGREDTEAFF
NA | TRBV4-3 | 14 | CASSQDLAGGPYTF
NA | TRBV5-8 | 14 | CASSLAGQHHGYTF
NA | TRBV19 | 16 | CASSMGTGVNGQPQHF
NA | TRBV7-3 | 15 | CASSSWDRGTYEQYF
NA | TRBV30 | 13 | CAWSLQVNTEAFF
NA | TRBV9 | 14 | CASSGSAGNQPQHF
NA | TRBV4-2 | 16 | CASSQDPSGRSDEQFF
NA | TRBV4-1 | 14 | CASSQVERWNEQYF
NA | TRBV18 | 14 | CASSPPLGAPEQYF
once | TRBV5-1 | 15 | CASSLTGSNTGELFF
NA | TRBV27 | 16 | CASSLRSGTYSYEQYF
NA | TRBV4-2 | 19 | CASSQASGGVSKNTGELFF
NA | TRBV5-6 | 15 | CASSSLGPSSYGYTF
NA | TRBV7-6 | 19 | CASRERGQGQPASTDTQYF